This TCR beta chain was sequenced in a study of beta chain features in type 1 diabetes. About the research overall: Sorted cell examination encompassed about 110,000,000 cells across all samples.

The sample holds a few counts of this clone. What it recognizes is unknown. Findings of the study overall: Sequencing from cDNA could over-represent high-TCR-expressing cells. Resolution of whether HLA type affects TCRB rearrangement was not achieved here. For Type 1 diabetes patients, all four CD4+ subsets carried TCRB CDR3s that were moderately but significantly shorter.

Donors underwent one heparinised blood draw, about 110 mL on average. The entirety of the isolated RNA underwent reverse transcription, so expressed TCRB transcripts were sequenced. Clones were sequenced by immunoSEQ multiplex PCR, and TCRdb holds only the in-frame ones, with some missing. The sample records about 650,000 clones, about an eighth being singletons. This CDR3 has 14 residues. Germline-derived CDR1 and CDR2 are SGDLS and YYNGEE. V dropped 3 bases and J dropped 0 bases, with 9 bases sitting between them. The genes are TRBV9 and TRBJ2-5; D is uncertain. Sequenced input: naive CD4+ T cells from blood. The TCR was taken from a man younger than 40 with type 1 diabetes. CDR3 sequence: CASSESAYQETQYF. The CDR3 DNA sequence: TGTGCCAGCAGCGAATCAGCCTACCAAGAGACCCAGTACTTC.